These 9 T cell receptor beta chains were all obtained from the same sample, sequenced in a study of blood T cell repertoires in COVID-19. Using immunoSEQ multiplex PCR, the repertoire was profiled, and TCRdb retains in-frame clones only, with some absent. The data contain about 80,000 clones, roughly 80% of them singletons. The material sequenced was peripheral blood. These receptors were obtained from a woman in her 70s with acute or convalescent COVID-19.

This chain uses TRBV3-1 (or the pseudogene TRBV3-2) with TRBJ1-1, with 9 bases fitting TRBD1. V trimming: 5 bases; J trimming: 8 bases; junction bases outside the gene matches: 0. Germline V gene data show CDR1 as LGHDT and CDR2 as YNNKEL (reference sequence). The CDR3 loop spans 11 amino acids. CDR3 in amino acids: CASSGTGEAFF. The CDR3 region has the DNA TGTGCCAGCAGCGGGACAGGGGAAGCTTTCTTT.

The DNA for the CDR3 is TGTGCCAGCAAAACGGGGGGCAGCGGGGAGCTGTTTTTT. Protein sequence: CASKTGGSGELFF. The gene calls are TRBV12-3 or TRBV12-4 and TRBJ2-2; D is possibly TRBD2 (7 bases). The V gene lost 7 bases and the J gene lost 7 bases, with 13 bases spanning the gap. The CDR3 is 13 residues long.

This clone occurred once. CDR3 nucleotide sequence: TGTGCCAGCAGTTACTCTGGTCAGGGGAGGGCTGAAGCTTTCTTT. It translates to CASSYSGQGRAEAFF. The chain recombines TRBV6-2 or TRBV6-3 with TRBJ1-1, with D possibly being TRBD1 (6 bases). CDR3 length equals 15 residues. CDR1 and CDR2 (germline): MNHEY, SVGEGT. The V end was cut by 0 bases, the J end by 6 bases, with 14 bases between.

The chain has TRBV5-1 and TRBJ2-2; 8 bases match TRBD2. The CDR3 has 17 residues. From germline, CDR1 is SGHRS and CDR2 YFSETQ. V trimming: 1 base; J trimming: 4 bases; junction bases outside the gene matches: 9. CDR3 loop: CASSLQGSLAVTGELFF. CDR3 coding DNA: TGCGCCAGCAGCTTGCAAGGGTCACTAGCGGTCACCGGGGAGCTGTTTTTT.

The genes are TRBV5-1 and TRBJ2-1; TRBD2 matches at 7 bases. This CDR3 has 15 amino acids. Germline V CDR1 and CDR2: SGHRS, YFSETQ. J gave up 6 bases and V 0 bases, and 6 bases lay outside the gene matches. The DNA of the CDR3 is TGCGCCAGCAGCTTGGGGGCTAGCGGAAGCAATGAGCAGTTCTTC. Its translation is CASSLGASGSNEQFF. Together with reference TRBV5-1 and TRBJ2-1, the CDR3 gives the full variable domain: KAGVTQTPRYLIKTRGQQVTLSCSPISGHRSVSWYQQTPGQGLQFLFEYFSETQRNKGNFPGRFSGRQFSNSRSEMNVSTLELGDSALYLCASSLGASGSNEQFFGPGTRLTVL.

The chain combines TRBV5-8 with TRBJ1-6; 8 bases fit TRBD1. V lost 4 bases, J lost 8 bases, and 5 bases stayed unmatched. There are 14 residues in the CDR3. Germline loops: CDR1 SGHTS, CDR2 YDEGEE. The CDR3: CASSRTGLYSPLHF. As DNA, the CDR3 is TGTGCCAGCAGCCGGACAGGGCTTTATTCACCCCTCCACTTT.

V and J are TRBV24-1 and TRBJ2-5; TRBD2 might be the D (5 bases). V was pared by 9 bases and J by 3 bases, with 13 bases between. The CDR3 totals 13 residues. Looked up from germline, CDR1 is KGHDR and CDR2 is SFDVKD. The CDR3 coding sequence is TGTGCCACCTCATCTCCCGGGAAAGAGACCCAGTACTTC. Its protein product is CATSSPGKETQYF.

This sequence joins TRBV9 and TRBJ1-6, with 12 positions matching TRBD1. V lost 3 bases and J lost 5; bases outside the gene matches: 9. In germline, CDR1 is SGDLS, CDR2 YYNGEE. CDR3 length: 18 residues. The CDR3 coding sequence is TGTGCCAGCAGCGCCGGGACAGGGGGCCTGGGCAATAATTCACCCCTCCACTTT. Its translation is CASSAGTGGLGNNSPLHF.

The V call is TRBV4-1, the J call TRBJ2-5; D remains unclear. Germline V gives CDR1 MGHRA, CDR2 YSYEKL. This CDR3 has 13 residues. V was cut by 3 bases and J by 2 bases, with 7 bases left in between. The CDR3 reads CASSQLLQETQYF. The CDR3, as DNA: TGCGCCAGCAGCCAGCTGCTACAAGAGACCCAGTACTTC.